These 30 T cell receptor beta chains share one sample of origin, sequenced in a study of T cell repertoires in cytomegalovirus infection. MiXCR was run by TCRdb on the reads, yielding one entry per CDR3 protein. The table has approximately 150,000 distinct CDR3 sequences, 5% to 6.5% seen once; the top ten hold more than 15%. Source material: PBMCs. These receptors came from a human donor in good health (CMV status not recorded). Some clones in this sample may be carry-over from other donors' samples.

This clonotype was counted at least ten times. The CDR3 nucleotides are TGTGCCAGCAGTTACTTCGAGGGGGCGGACACTGAAGCTTTCTTT. Translating it yields CASSYFEGADTEAFF. This chain uses TRBV6-6 with TRBJ1-1, with 7 bases aligning to TRBD1. From germline, CDR1 is MNHNY and CDR2 SVGAGI (reference sequence). The length of the CDR3 is 15 residues. V lost 1 base to trimming and J lost 3 bases; unmatched junction nucleotides: 5.

This clonotype showed up many times. The J gene is TRBJ2-7, the V gene TRBV11-2, with 7 positions matching TRBD2. Germline lookup yields CDR1 SGHAT and CDR2 FQNNGV. This CDR3 comprises 15 residues. J was trimmed by 4 bases and V by 5 bases; bases with no gene match: 11. The CDR3 sequence: CASSRFGGGEYEQYF. In DNA, the CDR3 is TGTGCCAGCAGCCGCTTTGGCGGGGGTGAATACGAGCAGTACTTC. The full variable domain, in which reference TRBV11-2 and TRBJ2-7 provide the parts outside the CDR3, is EAGVAQSPRYKIIEKRQSVAFWCNPISGHATLYWYQQILGQGPKLLIQFQNNGVVDDSQLPKDRFSAERLKGVDSTLKIQPAKLEDSAVYLCASSRFGGGEYEQYFGPGTRLTVT.

This clonotype showed up just a few times. The rearrangement uses TRBV10-3 and TRBJ2-5, with TRBD2 identical over 7 bases. Germline-derived CDR1 and CDR2 are ENHRY and SYGVKD. J lost 4 bases, V lost 0 bases, and 5 bases had no gene match. CDR3 length: 15 residues. The CDR3 loop is CAISESYGGSETQYF. Here the CDR3 DNA reads TGTGCCATCAGTGAGTCCTACGGGGGGTCAGAGACCCAGTACTTC.

V usage is TRBV29-1 and J usage is TRBJ1-1, with unresolved D. The germline V gene encodes CDR1 SQVTM and CDR2 ANQGSEA. V lost 4 bases, J lost 7 bases, and 10 bases lay in between. The CDR3 consists of 11 residues. The CDR3 DNA is TGCAGCGTTGTGCGGTCTCTTGAAGCTTTCTTT. Protein product: CSVVRSLEAFF.

This clonotype was seen many times. V gene TRBV12-3 or TRBV12-4 combines with J gene TRBJ1-6, with 9 bases fitting TRBD1. The CDR3 runs to 17 residues. Trimming took 3 bases from V and 7 from J; bases not matched to a gene: 10. The CDR3 loop reads CASSLGSPGQGNSPLHF. DNA for the CDR3: TGTGCCAGCAGTTTGGGCTCTCCGGGACAGGGCAATTCACCCCTCCACTTT.

This clonotype was detected many times. This chain uses TRBV7-6 with TRBJ2-7; D call uncertain. Per germline, CDR1 SGHVS and CDR2 FNYEAQ. The CDR3 has 14 residues. Trimming removed 5 bases at V and 2 bases at J, with 13 bases between. This CDR3 reads CASSLNPGTYEQYF. The CDR3 DNA reads as TGTGCCAGCAGCCTTAATCCTGGAACCTACGAGCAGTACTTC.

In its sample, this clonotype was seen many times. CDR3 sequence (DNA): TGCGCCAGCAGTGAAGGGACACCTCGTCCCTACGAGCAGTACTTC. Amino acid sequence: CASSEGTPRPYEQYF. The V and J genes are TRBV10-2 and TRBJ2-7, with D possibly being TRBD1 (6 bases). Trimming took 3 bases from V and 2 from J, leaving 14 bases between them. The CDR3 runs to 15 residues. Per the germline V gene, CDR1 is WSHSY and CDR2 is SAAADI.

This clonotype was observed at least ten times. The chain uses TRBV7-2 and TRBJ2-5; 8 bases map to TRBD2. Germline lookup yields CDR1 SGHTA and CDR2 FQGNSA. This CDR3 is 15 amino acids long. V was clipped by 8 bases and J by 3 bases; unmatched bases: 11. This chain's CDR3 is CASLGSGGYKETQYF. Here the CDR3 DNA reads TGTGCCAGCCTCGGCAGCGGGGGATACAAAGAGACCCAGTACTTC.

This clonotype was seen a handful of times. Here the CDR3 DNA reads TGTGCCAGCAGTCCGGGCCGGGTGTCGTCCGGGGGCTATGGCTACACCTTC. Amino acid sequence: CASSPGRVSSGGYGYTF. The V call is TRBV12-3 or TRBV12-4, the J call TRBJ1-2; possible D gene TRBD1, 5 bases. V was pared by 5 bases and J by 4 bases, with 23 bases between. The CDR3 is 17 residues long.

This clonotype was found a few times. CDR3 DNA sequence: TGCAGCGTGACAGCCTCCTACGAGCAGTACTTC. Residues: CSVTASYEQYF. The rearrangement joins TRBV29-1 to TRBJ2-7, with D possibly being TRBD1 (5 bases). Germline CDR1 and CDR2: SQVTM and ANQGSEA. V was cut by 6 bases and J by 0 bases, with 6 bases left in between. This CDR3 is built from 11 residues.

This chain joins TRBV7-9 and TRBJ2-3; D perhaps matches TRBD2 (6 bases). The CDR3 is 18 amino acids. V was trimmed by 2 bases and J by 0 bases, leaving 18 bases between them. Germline CDR1 SEHNR, CDR2 FQNEAQ (reference sequence). The CDR3 here is CASSLLLLALPSTDTQYF. DNA of the CDR3: TGTGCCAGCAGCTTACTGCTTCTAGCGCTGCCAAGCACAGATACGCAGTATTTT.

The table lists this clonotype with many counts. The J gene is TRBJ1-1, the V gene TRBV6-2 or TRBV6-3; possibly TRBD1 for D (5 bases). This CDR3 contains 15 residues. V shed 0 bases and J shed 0 bases, with 8 bases lying between them. From germline, CDR1 is MNHEY and CDR2 SVGEGT. CDR3 sequence (DNA): TGTGCCAGCAGTTACTCGAAGGGGATGAACACTGAAGCTTTCTTT. It specifies CASSYSKGMNTEAFF.

This clonotype was recorded many times. The rearrangement uses TRBV7-8 and TRBJ2-7; 8 bases align to TRBD2. The CDR3 totals 13 residues. CDR1 and CDR2 (germline): SGHVS, FQNEAQ. The V and J ends lost 5 bases and 4 bases, in that order; junction bases with no gene match: 4. The CDR3 DNA is TGTGCCAGCAGCCGTGTAGCGGGGTACGAGCAGTACTTC. Amino acids: CASSRVAGYEQYF.

This clonotype showed up many times. The rearrangement joins TRBV7-2 to TRBJ2-7, with D tentatively TRBD2 (5 bases). Germline-derived CDR1 and CDR2 are SGHTA and FQGNSA. The CDR3 totals 14 residues. Between the trimmed V and J ends, which lost 1 base and 2 bases, there was a span of 9 bases. This chain's CDR3 is CASSLGREAYEQYF. CDR3 DNA sequence: TGTGCCAGCAGCTTAGGCCGGGAAGCCTACGAGCAGTACTTC.

Many counts were recorded for this clonotype. This sequence joins TRBV7-2 and TRBJ2-3, with D perhaps TRBD2 (5 bases). Trimming left V 5 bases short and J 0 bases short, with 12 bases between. CDR1 and CDR2 from the germline V gene are SGHTA and FQGNSA. The CDR3 extends over 15 amino acids. Here the CDR3 DNA reads TGTGCCAGCAGCCCGAGCGGCTCTAGCACAGATACGCAGTATTTT. It codes for CASSPSGSSTDTQYF. The variable domain in full, with the rest retrieved from reference TRBV7-2 and TRBJ2-3, is GAGVSQSPSNKVTEKGKDVELRCDPISGHTALYWYRQSLGQGLEFLIYFQGNSAPDKSGLPSDRFSAERTGGSVSTLTIQRTQQEDSAVYLCASSPSGSSTDTQYFGPGTRLTVL.

This clonotype was counted at least ten times. The J gene is TRBJ2-4, the V gene TRBV20-1; 14 nucleotides line up with TRBD2. J was trimmed by 0 bases and V by 6 bases; bases with no gene match: 7. The V gene's germline CDR1 is DFQATT and CDR2 SNEGSKA (reference sequence). The CDR3 has 17 residues. CDR3: CSADGTSGGQAKNIQYF. The CDR3 region has the DNA TGCAGTGCCGACGGGACTAGCGGGGGTCAAGCCAAAAACATTCAGTACTTC.

V gene TRBV20-1 combines with J gene TRBJ2-1; possible D gene TRBD1, 6 bases. The CDR3 has 12 residues. CDR1 is DFQATT and CDR2 is SNEGSKA in the germline V gene (reference sequence). V shed 8 bases and J shed 5 bases, with 13 bases lying between them. The CDR3 nucleotides read TGCAGTCTTCGGACAGTGGACAATGAGCAGTTCTTC. It yields the protein CSLRTVDNEQFF.

This clonotype occurred many times. The chain has TRBV5-1 and TRBJ2-1; D might be TRBD2 (6 bases). CDR3 length equals 16 residues. Trimming cost V 3 bases and J 2 bases, with 15 bases left between them. Germline assignment: CDR1 SGHRS and CDR2 YFSETQ. CDR3 sequence (DNA): TGCGCCAGCAGCTCGGGACTTACCCCCACCTACAATGAGCAGTTCTTC. Encoded protein: CASSSGLTPTYNEQFF.

This clonotype was picked up many times. The chain recombines TRBV24-1 with TRBJ2-2, with unresolved D. The germline gives CDR1 KGHDR, CDR2 SFDVKD. The CDR3 spans 13 residues. With 8 bases removed from V and 0 bases from J, the gap between germline ends came to 6 bases. The CDR3 region has the DNA TGTGCCACCACGACCGCGAACACCGGGGAGCTGTTTTTT. Translated: CATTTANTGELFF.

This clonotype was found many times. The V call is TRBV7-2, the J call TRBJ2-1, with D unresolved. Per germline, CDR1 SGHTA and CDR2 FQGNSA. Trimming took off 1 base at V and 6 bases at J, with 10 bases between the two ends. The CDR3 length is 14 residues. The CDR3 DNA follows: TGTGCCAGCAGCTTAGAGGCAGTCCCCAATGAGCAGTTCTTC. It codes for CASSLEAVPNEQFF.

V and J are TRBV6-5 and TRBJ2-5; the D is unclear. Trimming shortened V by 4 bases and J by 7 bases, and 7 bases separated the two germline ends. Germline CDR1 MNHEY, CDR2 SVGAGI. This CDR3 spans 11 amino acids. CDR3 loop: CASSFRGTQYF. DNA of the CDR3: TGTGCCAGCAGTTTCCGTGGGACCCAGTACTTC.

The chain carries TRBV28 and TRBJ1-1; a possible D gene is TRBD1 (5 bases). The CDR3 consists of 19 residues. Trimming cost V 4 bases and J 0 bases, with 24 bases left between them. Germline V gene sequence: CDR1 MDHEN, CDR2 SYDVKM. The CDR3 protein is CASSSPAGPQLGVNTEAFF. CDR3 DNA sequence: TGTGCCAGCAGTTCACCTGCGGGACCTCAGTTGGGGGTGAACACTGAAGCTTTCTTT.

J is TRBJ1-1 and V is TRBV14, with D possibly being TRBD1 (6 bases). CDR1 is SGHDN, CDR2 FVKESK, per germline. The V and J ends lost 4 bases and 3 bases respectively, with 27 bases between them. This CDR3 comprises 19 residues. The CDR3 DNA sequence: TGTGCCAGCAGCCTCGAAATTGAAACGGTTCAGGGGTCGGACACTGAAGCTTTCTTT. The encoded protein is CASSLEIETVQGSDTEAFF.

This clonotype was counted at least ten times. The chain carries TRBV7-7 and TRBJ2-5; TRBD2 matches at 10 bases. J lost 4 bases, V lost 1 base, and 3 bases had no gene match. Germline V gene data show CDR1 as SSHAT and CDR2 as FNYEAQ (reference sequence). The CDR3 is 15 amino acids. The CDR3 loop reads CASSLGSGGTETQYF. As DNA, the CDR3 is TGTGCCAGCAGCTTAGGTAGCGGGGGGACAGAGACCCAGTACTTC.

This clonotype was picked up many times. The rearrangement joins TRBV6-5 to TRBJ1-2, with D uncertain. V was pared by 7 bases and J by 1 base, with 16 bases between. Looked up from germline, CDR1 is MNHEY and CDR2 is SVGAGI. The CDR3 is 15 residues long. CDR3 sequence reads: CASTSAGYHNYGYTF. The CDR3 coding sequence is TGTGCCAGCACCTCCGCAGGTTATCATAACTATGGCTACACCTTC.

In its sample, this clonotype was seen a few times. The chain is built from TRBV20-1 and TRBJ1-5; D not certain. V was trimmed by 5 bases and J by 0 bases, leaving 11 bases between them. The CDR3 length is 14 residues. CDR1 and CDR2 from the germline V gene are DFQATT and SNEGSKA (reference sequence). CDR3 sequence: CSAHTGVSNQPQHF. The DNA for the CDR3 is TGCAGTGCTCATACCGGGGTTAGCAATCAGCCCCAGCATTTT.

This clonotype was counted ten times or more. V gene TRBV6-1 combines with J gene TRBJ1-1; 7 nucleotides agree with TRBD1. After removal of 5 bases from V and 3 bases from J, the junction contained 9 bases not matched to a gene. The germline V gene has CDR1 MNHNS and CDR2 SASEGT. There are 15 residues in the CDR3. Here the CDR3 reads CASSSDRTGDTEAFF. CDR3 DNA: TGTGCCAGCAGTTCGGATCGTACAGGGGACACTGAAGCTTTCTTT.

This clonotype was counted ten times or more. The chain carries TRBV7-3 and TRBJ2-1; 7 bases fit TRBD2. Germline V gene data show CDR1 as SGHTA and CDR2 as FQGTGA. The CDR3 totals 15 residues. V shed 4 bases, J shed 4 bases, and the junction held 7 bases outside the gene matches. This chain's CDR3 is CASSSGSGDYNEQFF. The CDR3 nucleotides read TGTGCCAGCAGCTCCGGAAGCGGGGATTACAATGAGCAGTTCTTC. Using reference TRBV7-3 and TRBJ2-1 for the parts outside the CDR3, the full variable domain is GAGVSQTPSNKVTEKGKYVELRCDPISGHTALYWYRQSLGQGPEFLIYFQGTGAADDSGLPNDRFFAVRPEGSVSTLKIQRTERGDSAVYLCASSSGSGDYNEQFFGPGTRLTVL.

The chain is built from TRBV20-1 and TRBJ2-7; 7 bases are shared with TRBD2. The CDR3 covers 15 residues. J was trimmed by 4 bases and V by 0 bases; bases with no gene match: 9. Germline assignment: CDR1 DFQATT and CDR2 SNEGSKA (reference sequence). Here the CDR3 DNA reads TGCAGTGCTAGAGATCCGCTAGCGGAAACGTACGAGCAGTACTTC. It encodes CSARDPLAETYEQYF.

The table lists this clonotype with many counts. The V and J genes are TRBV12-3 or TRBV12-4 and TRBJ2-5; TRBD2 aligns across 10 bases. Unmatched junction bases numbered 6, after V lost 4 bases and J lost 1 base. This CDR3 is 16 amino acids long. The CDR3 spells CASSSGLADAQETQYF. The CDR3 region has the DNA TGTGCCAGCAGTTCCGGACTAGCGGACGCCCAAGAGACCCAGTACTTC.